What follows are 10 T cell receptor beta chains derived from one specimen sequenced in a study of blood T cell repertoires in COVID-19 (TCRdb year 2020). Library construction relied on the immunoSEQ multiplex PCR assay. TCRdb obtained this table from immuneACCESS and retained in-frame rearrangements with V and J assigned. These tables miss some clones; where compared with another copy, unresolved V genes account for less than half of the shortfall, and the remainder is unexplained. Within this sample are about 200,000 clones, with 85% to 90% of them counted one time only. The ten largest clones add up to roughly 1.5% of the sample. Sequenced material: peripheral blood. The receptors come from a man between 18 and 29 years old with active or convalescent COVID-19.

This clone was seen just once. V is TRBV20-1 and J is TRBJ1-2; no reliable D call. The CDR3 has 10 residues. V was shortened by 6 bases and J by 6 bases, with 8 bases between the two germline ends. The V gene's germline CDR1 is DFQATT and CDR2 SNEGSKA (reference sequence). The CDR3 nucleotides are TGCAGTGCAACATCGAATGGCTACACCTTC. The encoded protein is CSATSNGYTF.

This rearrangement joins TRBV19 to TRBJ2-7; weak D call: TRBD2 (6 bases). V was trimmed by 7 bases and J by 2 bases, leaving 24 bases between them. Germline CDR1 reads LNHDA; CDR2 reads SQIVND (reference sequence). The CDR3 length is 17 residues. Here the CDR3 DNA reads TGTGCCAGTACGCGGGGATCGGCGACGGGAGTCCCCTACGAGCAGTACTTC. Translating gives CASTRGSATGVPYEQYF.

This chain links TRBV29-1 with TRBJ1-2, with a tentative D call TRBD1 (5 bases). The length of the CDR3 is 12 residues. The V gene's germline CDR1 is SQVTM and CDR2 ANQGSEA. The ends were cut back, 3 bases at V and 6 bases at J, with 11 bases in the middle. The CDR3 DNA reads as TGCAGCGTTGATCAAGGGGCCCATGGCTACACCTTC. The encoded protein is CSVDQGAHGYTF.

CDR3 in amino acids: CASSQGGGTLQETQYF. CDR3 sequence (DNA): TGTGCCAGCAGCCAAGGAGGTGGGACTCTTCAAGAGACCCAGTACTTC. The rearrangement uses TRBV4-2 and TRBJ2-5; the D gene is possibly TRBD2 (6 bases). Per the germline V gene, CDR1 is LGHNA and CDR2 is YNFKEQ. V was cut by 1 base and J by 2 bases, with 14 bases left in between. The CDR3 has 16 residues.

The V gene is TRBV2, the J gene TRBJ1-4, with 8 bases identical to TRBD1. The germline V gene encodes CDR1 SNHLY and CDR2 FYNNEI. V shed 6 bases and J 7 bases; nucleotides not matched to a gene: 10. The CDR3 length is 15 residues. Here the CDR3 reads CASRFRTGMGEKLFF. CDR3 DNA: TGTGCCAGCAGATTCCGGACAGGGATGGGTGAAAAACTGTTTTTT.

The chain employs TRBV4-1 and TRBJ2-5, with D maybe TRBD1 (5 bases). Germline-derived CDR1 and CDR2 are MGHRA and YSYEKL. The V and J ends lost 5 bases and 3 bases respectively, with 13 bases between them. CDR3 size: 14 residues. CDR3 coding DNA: TGCGCCAGCAGCTACTCAGGGTCCGAAGAGACCCAGTACTTC. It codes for CASSYSGSEETQYF.

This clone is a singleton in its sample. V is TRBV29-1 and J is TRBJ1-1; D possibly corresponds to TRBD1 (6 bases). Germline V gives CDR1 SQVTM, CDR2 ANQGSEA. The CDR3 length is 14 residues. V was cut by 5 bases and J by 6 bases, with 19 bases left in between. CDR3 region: CSVTQEGGASEAFF. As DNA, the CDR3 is TGCAGCGTTACCCAAGAGGGGGGGGCGTCTGAAGCTTTCTTT.

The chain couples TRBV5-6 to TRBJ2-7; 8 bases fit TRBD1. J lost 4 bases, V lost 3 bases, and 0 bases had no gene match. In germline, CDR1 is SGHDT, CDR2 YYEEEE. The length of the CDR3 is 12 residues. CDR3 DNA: TGTGCCAGCAGCTGGGACAGGTACGAGCAGTACTTC. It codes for CASSWDRYEQYF.

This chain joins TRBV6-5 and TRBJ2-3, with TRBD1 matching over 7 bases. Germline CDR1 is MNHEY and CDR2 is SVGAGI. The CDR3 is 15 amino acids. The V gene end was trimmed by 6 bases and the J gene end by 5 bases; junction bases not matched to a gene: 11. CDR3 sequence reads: CASSTGQAGLDTQYF. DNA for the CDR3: TGTGCCAGCAGCACCGGACAGGCAGGGTTAGATACGCAGTATTTT.

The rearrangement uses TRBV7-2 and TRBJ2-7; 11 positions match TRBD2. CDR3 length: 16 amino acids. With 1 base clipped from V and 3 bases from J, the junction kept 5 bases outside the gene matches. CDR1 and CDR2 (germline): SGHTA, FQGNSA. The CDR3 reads CASSLVRTSGYYEQYF. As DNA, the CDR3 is TGTGCCAGCAGCTTAGTTCGGACTAGCGGGTACTACGAGCAGTACTTC.